This T cell receptor beta chain was captured in a study of spatial heterogeneity in lung cancer. Background on the study: Unique TCR and UMI combinations averaged more than ten appearances each in raw reads.

This clonotype was found many times. From the 5' RACE reads, TCRdb called clonotypes with MiXCR, one entry per CDR3 protein. Here the sample spans roughly 120,000 distinct CDR3 sequences, 12% being singletons. Sample time point: blood at routine non-recurrence follow-up after resection. Researchers sequenced whole RNA taken from tumor, nontumor lung or frozen PBMC without sorting. The CDR3 is 12 amino acids. With V trimmed by 4 bases and J by 8 bases, 4 bases remained unmatched. The TCR originated in a male donor with early-stage non-small cell lung cancer. The gene calls are TRBV12-3 or TRBV12-4 and TRBJ1-2, with 7 bases identical to TRBD1. This material consisted of PBMCs, taken at follow-up. The chain's CDR3 is CASSSQGRGYTF. CDR3 bases: TGTGCCAGCAGTTCACAGGGGAGAGGCTACACCTTC.